The 8 T cell receptor beta chains below come from one sample, sequenced in a study of T cell responses to AZD1222 COVID-19 vaccine. The data were produced by immunoSEQ multiplex PCR, yet TCRdb's version contains in-frame clones alone and is incomplete. The sample has tens of thousands of clones; about 89% are singletons. The sequenced sample was peripheral blood, obtained 28 days after the second AZD1222 dose. These receptors were obtained from an adult who received the AZD1222 COVID-19 vaccine.

This sequence joins TRBV18 and TRBJ1-1; 8 bases are shared with TRBD1. This CDR3 contains 17 residues. Germline CDR1 KGHSH, CDR2 LQKENI. The V and J ends lost 3 bases and 1 base, in that order; junction bases with no gene match: 10. The CDR3 loop reads CASSPATGASSNTEAFF. DNA of the CDR3: TGTGCCAGCTCACCGGCGACAGGGGCCTCTTCGAACACTGAAGCTTTCTTT.

This clone was seen a handful of times. The germline gene is not matched at one end of the junction; a read error may be the cause. The CDR3: CLGGGAFF. CDR3 bases: TGCCTAGGGGGAGGAGCTTTCTTT. This chain uses TRBV9 with TRBJ1-1; tentative D call: TRBD1 (6 bases). The CDR3 contains 8 residues. The germline V gene has CDR1 SGDLS and CDR2 YYNGEE.

The chain is built from TRBV7-9 and TRBJ1-2; D not certain. The CDR3 totals 10 residues. V shed 5 bases and J shed 8 bases, with 6 bases lying between them. Germline CDR1 SEHNR, CDR2 FQNEAQ (reference sequence). CDR3 DNA sequence: TGTGCCAGCAGCCTCGACGGCTACACCTTC. Protein sequence: CASSLDGYTF.

This chain uses TRBV6-5 with TRBJ2-1, with a tentative D call TRBD1 (6 bases). Germline V gene lookup returns CDR1 MNHEY and CDR2 SVGAGI. Trimming removed 0 bases from V and 5 bases from J, with 11 bases in between. The length of the CDR3 is 15 residues. CDR3 protein: CASSYSLQGNNEQFF. The CDR3 coding sequence is TGTGCCAGCAGTTACTCATTACAGGGAAACAATGAGCAGTTCTTC.

The chain is built from TRBV19 and TRBJ2-3, with a possible D match to TRBD2 (5 bases). Trimming left V 5 bases short and J 6 bases short, with 18 bases between. The CDR3 is made up of 15 amino acids. Germline V gene sequence: CDR1 LNHDA, CDR2 SQIVND (reference sequence). The CDR3 here is CASSPGGAATDTQYF. In DNA form, the CDR3 reads TGTGCCAGTAGTCCAGGAGGAGCGGCGACCGATACGCAGTATTTT.

The chain employs TRBV10-3 and TRBJ1-5; D remains unclear. Germline V gene sequence: CDR1 ENHRY, CDR2 SYGVKD. The V end was cut by 3 bases, the J end by 7 bases, with 7 bases between. The CDR3 sequence is 12 residues long. CDR3 in DNA: TGTGCCATCAGTGAACAGAACCAGCCCCAGCATTTT. It translates to CAISEQNQPQHF.

This chain connects TRBV6-5 to TRBJ1-5; 8 bases line up with TRBD1. The CDR3 totals 15 residues. Germline values: CDR1 MNHEY, CDR2 SVGAGI. V was pared by 6 bases and J by 2 bases, with 6 bases of the junction left unmatched. CDR3 bases: TGTGCCAGCAGGACAGGGGCTGGGGGCAATCAGCCCCAGCATTTT. Translating it yields CASRTGAGGNQPQHF.

The CDR3 bases are TGTGCCAGCAGAAAAGAGGAATCCTATAATTCACCCCTCCACTTT. Residues: CASRKEESYNSPLHF. This rearrangement joins TRBV7-9 to TRBJ1-6; no reliable D call. Germline values: CDR1 SEHNR, CDR2 FQNEAQ (reference sequence). The ends were cut back, 6 bases at V and 1 base at J, with 10 bases in the middle. The CDR3 is made up of 15 amino acids.